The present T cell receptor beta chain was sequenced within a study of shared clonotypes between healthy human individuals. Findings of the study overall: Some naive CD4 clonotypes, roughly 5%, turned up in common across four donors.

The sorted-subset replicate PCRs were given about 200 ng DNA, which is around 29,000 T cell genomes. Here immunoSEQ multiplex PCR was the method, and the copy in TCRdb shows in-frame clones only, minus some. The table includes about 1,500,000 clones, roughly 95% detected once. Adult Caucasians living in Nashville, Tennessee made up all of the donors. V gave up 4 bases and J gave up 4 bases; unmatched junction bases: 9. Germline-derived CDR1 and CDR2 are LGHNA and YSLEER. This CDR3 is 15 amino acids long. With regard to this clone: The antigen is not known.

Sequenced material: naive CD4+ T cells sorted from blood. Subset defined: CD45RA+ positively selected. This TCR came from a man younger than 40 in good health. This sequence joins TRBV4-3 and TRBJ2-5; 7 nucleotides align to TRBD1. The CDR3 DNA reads TGCGCCAGCAGCCCAAAGGGGGCAGAGGGAGAGACCCAGTACTTC. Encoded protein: CASSPKGAEGETQYF.